The 22 T cell receptor beta chains reported below all come from one sample, sequenced in a study of technical replicates of blood from a few donors. Libraries were prepared by immunoSEQ multiplex PCR; TCRdb keeps only in-frame clonotypes and omits some of them. This sample has around 77,000 clones, with over 85% found just once. The specimen sequenced was T cells isolated from PBMCs. Every receptor here comes from a human donor in good health.

The rearrangement links TRBV30 to TRBJ1-2; 7 nucleotides align to TRBD1. In germline, CDR1 is GTSNPN, CDR2 SVGIG (reference sequence). This CDR3 comprises 14 residues. After removal of 5 bases from V and 4 bases from J, the junction contained 10 bases not matched to a gene. The CDR3 here is CAWRTTGTAYGYTF. The CDR3 DNA is TGTGCCTGGCGTACGACCGGGACAGCCTATGGCTACACCTTC.

V gene TRBV21-1 combines with J gene TRBJ1-5; the DNA was not used to check the table's D call, TRBD1. TRBV21-1 is marked as a pseudogene. This CDR3 contains 15 residues. In nucleotides, the CDR3 is TGTGCCAGCAGCAAAAACCGGACAGTGGGACGGCCCCAGCATTTT. Encoded protein: CASSKNRTVGRPQHF.

The chain is built from TRBV5-6 and TRBJ1-5, with 8 bases identical to TRBD1. The CDR3 extends over 14 amino acids. After removal of 4 bases from V and 6 bases from J, the junction contained 6 bases not matched to a gene. Germline CDR1 and CDR2: SGHDT and YYEEEE. In nucleotides, the CDR3 is TGTGCCAGCAGCCTAGGACAGGGCGGTCAGCCCCAGCATTTT. Its protein product is CASSLGQGGQPQHF.

The CDR3: CASSPYRDGGYTF. CDR3 nucleotides: TGTGCCAGCAGTCCCTACAGGGATGGTGGCTACACCTTC. The V and J genes are TRBV6-5 and TRBJ1-2, with D possibly matching TRBD1 (6 bases). With 5 bases removed from V and 7 bases from J, the gap between germline ends came to 14 bases. CDR3 length: 13 residues. From germline, CDR1 is MNHEY and CDR2 SVGAGI.

The chain links TRBV5-1 to TRBJ1-5; the match to TRBD1 covers 7 bases. The germline gives CDR1 SGHRS, CDR2 YFSETQ. The CDR3 sequence is 15 residues long. J was trimmed by 4 bases and V by 0 bases; bases with no gene match: 4. In DNA, the CDR3 is TGCGCCAGCAGCTTGGAAGCAGGGGGTAATCAGCCCCAGCATTTT. Translating gives CASSLEAGGNQPQHF.

The V gene is TRBV2, the J gene TRBJ2-3, with D maybe TRBD1 (7 bases). The V end lost 5 bases, the J end lost 4 bases, and 19 bases lay between the germline ends. The CDR3 length is 16 residues. Germline CDR1 and CDR2: SNHLY and FYNNEI. The CDR3 here is CASSWTGGGTSDTQYF. The CDR3 DNA reads as TGTGCCAGCAGTTGGACAGGAGGAGGGACCTCAGATACGCAGTATTTT.

This chain uses TRBV6-5 with TRBJ1-2; weak D call: TRBD1 (5 bases). Looked up from germline, CDR1 is MNHEY and CDR2 is SVGAGI. The CDR3 is made up of 12 amino acids. V gave up 7 bases and J gave up 8 bases, with 14 bases separating them. CDR3 amino acids: CASTIAGYGYTF. CDR3 bases: TGTGCCAGCACCATCGCAGGGTACGGCTACACCTTC.

This CDR3 reads CASSLAGDGDTQYF. Written as DNA, the CDR3 is TGTGCCAGCAGCTTAGCGGGAGATGGGGATACGCAGTATTTT. The V gene is TRBV7-9, the J gene TRBJ2-3, with D possibly matching TRBD2 (5 bases). The CDR3 is made up of 14 amino acids. V was clipped by 0 bases and J by 6 bases, with 10 bases between them. Germline V gives CDR1 SEHNR, CDR2 FQNEAQ (reference sequence).

CDR3 DNA: TGCGCCAGCAGCCAAGATTCTCTACCAGGGAGGACTGAAGCTTTCTTT. Translation: CASSQDSLPGRTEAFF. This sequence joins TRBV4-1 and TRBJ1-1, with a weak D call TRBD1 (5 bases). The germline V gene encodes CDR1 MGHRA and CDR2 YSYEKL. This CDR3 is 16 amino acids long. V lost 0 bases and J lost 5, with 16 bases in between.

CDR3 amino acids: CASSLNGYTEAFF. For the CDR3, the DNA is TGCGCCAGCAGCTTGAACGGGTACACTGAAGCTTTCTTT. The genes are TRBV5-1 and TRBJ1-1; no firm D call. This CDR3 is built from 13 residues. CDR1 is SGHRS, CDR2 YFSETQ, per germline. Trimming took off 1 base at V and 3 bases at J, with 7 bases between the two ends. The full variable domain, rest sourced from reference TRBV5-1 and TRBJ1-1, is KAGVTQTPRYLIKTRGQQVTLSCSPISGHRSVSWYQQTPGQGLQFLFEYFSETQRNKGNFPGRFSGRQFSNSRSEMNVSTLELGDSALYLCASSLNGYTEAFFGQGTRLTVV.

The J gene is TRBJ2-2, the V gene TRBV6-5; 9 bases match TRBD2. V gave up 6 bases and J gave up 3 bases; unmatched junction bases: 5. The CDR3 length is 15 residues. Germline loops: CDR1 MNHEY, CDR2 SVGAGI. This CDR3 reads CASSRLAVDTGELFF. CDR3 coding DNA: TGTGCCAGCAGCAGACTAGCGGTAGACACCGGGGAGCTGTTTTTT.

J is TRBJ2-5 and V is TRBV7-9, with 13 bases fitting TRBD2. Trimming removed 2 bases from V and 3 bases from J; junction bases left unmatched: 6. Germline V CDR1 and CDR2: SEHNR, FQNEAQ (reference sequence). The CDR3 contains 17 residues. DNA of the CDR3: TGTGCCAGCAGCTTACCCCTAGGACTAGCGGGAGAAGAGACCCAGTACTTC. Amino acid sequence: CASSLPLGLAGEETQYF.

The chain carries TRBV19 and TRBJ2-2; TRBD1 is a possible D gene (5 bases). CDR1 is LNHDA and CDR2 is SQIVND in the germline V gene (reference sequence). The CDR3 length is 15 residues. Trimming shortened V by 4 bases and J by 8 bases, and 17 bases separated the two germline ends. Here the CDR3 DNA reads TGTGCCAGTAGTACGTCTGTGGGAAACAGGGGGGAGCTGTTTTTT. This gives the protein CASSTSVGNRGELFF.

V gene TRBV27 combines with J gene TRBJ1-4; D possibly corresponds to TRBD1 (6 bases). V was clipped by 6 bases and J by 5 bases, with 10 bases between them. CDR3 length: 13 amino acids. Germline lookup yields CDR1 MNHEY and CDR2 SMNVEV (reference sequence). CDR3 coding DNA: TGTGCCAGCAGCAGGACAGCAAATGAAAAACTGTTTTTT. This gives the protein CASSRTANEKLFF.

This clone was seen more than once but under ten times. This chain uses TRBV6-5 with TRBJ1-2; a weak D match, TRBD1 (5 bases). Germline loops: CDR1 MNHEY, CDR2 SVGAGI. V was shortened by 0 bases and J by 5 bases, with 16 bases between the two germline ends. This CDR3 spans 16 amino acids. The CDR3 here is CASSYSGTGDGYGYTF. The CDR3 DNA is TGTGCCAGCAGTTACTCTGGGACGGGGGATGGGTATGGCTACACCTTC.

The chain employs TRBV4-1 and TRBJ2-7, with 9 bases fitting TRBD2. Per germline, CDR1 MGHRA and CDR2 YSYEKL. Trimming took 2 bases from V and 4 from J; bases not matched to a gene: 6. The CDR3 length is 15 residues. CDR3 coding DNA: TGCGCCAGCAGCCAAACGACTAGCGGTCTATACGAGCAGTACTTC. Protein sequence: CASSQTTSGLYEQYF.

The V gene is TRBV28, the J gene TRBJ1-5; D not certain. CDR3 size: 12 residues. Trimming took off 9 bases at V and 7 bases at J, with 13 bases between the two ends. CDR1 and CDR2 (germline): MDHEN, SYDVKM. CDR3 residues: CASKVGRQPQHF. In DNA form, the CDR3 reads TGTGCCAGTAAAGTCGGGAGGCAGCCCCAGCATTTT.

The chain carries TRBV7-9 and TRBJ2-5, with D unresolved. In germline, CDR1 is SEHNR, CDR2 FQNEAQ (reference sequence). This CDR3 is 11 amino acids long. Trimming took off 11 bases at V and 0 bases at J, with 7 bases between the two ends. For the CDR3, the DNA is TGTGCCGGAGCGAACCAAGAGACCCAGTACTTC. Its translation: CAGANQETQYF.

This rearrangement joins TRBV28 to TRBJ1-2, with D perhaps TRBD1 (6 bases). This CDR3 comprises 13 residues. Between the trimmed V and J ends, which lost 11 bases and 8 bases, there was a span of 21 bases. The V gene's germline CDR1 is MDHEN and CDR2 SYDVKM. This CDR3 is CALKQGRAGGYTF. In nucleotides, the CDR3 is TGTGCCTTAAAACAGGGCAGGGCAGGAGGCTACACCTTC.

The chain joins TRBV27 to TRBJ1-2; 9 bases are shared with TRBD1. CDR1 MNHEY and CDR2 SMNVEV come from the germline V gene (reference sequence). Losses at the gene ends were 4 bases for V and 8 bases for J; bases not matched to a gene: 11. This CDR3 region has 15 residues. CDR3 region: CASSWGKGTGRGYTF. CDR3 DNA: TGTGCCAGCAGTTGGGGAAAGGGGACAGGGCGCGGCTACACCTTC.

The count of this clone is one. V usage is TRBV2 and J usage is TRBJ1-5, with TRBD1 matching over 7 bases. The CDR3 is 17 amino acids. V shed 6 bases, J shed 3 bases, and the junction held 14 bases outside the gene matches. CDR1 is SNHLY, CDR2 FYNNEI, per germline. CDR3 DNA sequence: TGTGCCAGCAGCGAAAGAGGGACAGCCTCAGACAATCAGCCCCAGCATTTT. The encoded protein is CASSERGTASDNQPQHF.

The CDR3 protein is CASNQVSKTSSGNTIYF. CDR3 DNA sequence: TGTGCCAGCAATCAAGTAAGTAAAACGAGCTCTGGAAACACCATATATTTT. The chain combines TRBV14 with TRBJ1-3; D ambiguous. The CDR3 contains 17 residues. Per the germline V gene, CDR1 is SGHDN and CDR2 is FVKESK. V was clipped by 7 bases and J by 0 bases, with 19 bases between them.